A selection of T cell receptor beta chains follows, all from one sample in a study of beta chain features in type 1 diabetes. TCRdb's copy holds only in-frame clones and misses some; the assay was immunoSEQ multiplex PCR. Among about 350,000 clones, around a fifth were seen once, and the ten largest hold 0.044%. Material for sequencing was naive CD4+ T cells from blood. The receptors here all came from a woman between 18 and 29 years old in good health. The CDR3 runs from the conserved cysteine through the conserved F or W. A D gene is named only where the DNA matches it firmly. The listing skips clone size in some rows; elsewhere it reads once, few, many or a size class.

V	size	length	D	J	CDR3	DNA
TRBV19	NA	11	NA	TRBJ1-5	CASSMGATQHF	TGTGCCAGTAGTATGGGGGCGACCCAGCATTTT
TRBV7-8	few	14	NA	TRBJ2-5	CASSEGPYQETQYF	TGTGCCAGCAGTGAGGGCCCGTACCAAGAGACCCAGTACTTC
TRBV29-1	few	12	NA	TRBJ1-1	CSVDPRGTEAFF	TGCAGCGTTGACCCGCGGGGCACTGAAGCTTTCTTT
TRBV6-4	once	14	NA	TRBJ2-3	CASSLQGLTDTQYF	TGTGCCAGCAGTTTGCAGGGCCTCACAGATACGCAGTATTTT
TRBV12-5	few	11	NA	TRBJ1-5	CASGPNQPQHF	TGTGCTAGTGGTCCAAATCAGCCCCAGCATTTT
TRBV25-1	few	16	TRBD1	TRBJ1-4	CASSDGYGRGREKLFF	TGTGCCAGCAGTGACGGTTATGGCAGGGGGAGGGAAAAACTGTTTTTT
TRBV11-1	once	14	TRBD1	TRBJ2-5	CASSRQTGIETQYF	TGTGCCAGCAGCCGACAGACAGGGATCGAGACCCAGTACTTC
TRBV29-1	NA	12	TRBD1	TRBJ1-2	CSVETGNYGYTF	TGCAGCGTTGAGACAGGGAACTATGGCTACACCTTC
TRBV9	few	16	TRBD2	TRBJ2-3	CASSVELAGSTDTQYF	TGTGCCAGCAGCGTAGAACTAGCGGGGAGCACAGATACGCAGTATTTT
TRBV7-6	NA	17	TRBD1	TRBJ1-1	CASSFAPGGSGDTEAFF	TGTGCCAGCAGCTTCGCCCCAGGGGGCTCGGGGGACACTGAAGCTTTCTTT
TRBV4-2	NA	15	NA	TRBJ1-6	CASSGRTAGSSPLHF	TGTGCCAGCAGCGGGCGGACGGCGGGGTCTTCACCCCTCCACTTT
TRBV30	NA	13	TRBD1	TRBJ1-1	CASRTGVGAEAFF	TGTGCCTCCCGGACAGGAGTGGGGGCTGAAGCTTTCTTT
TRBV5-4	NA	15	TRBD1	TRBJ1-4	CASSLGQGTNEKLFF	TGTGCCAGCAGCTTGGGACAGGGGACTAATGAAAAACTGTTTTTT
TRBV30	NA	11	NA	TRBJ1-1	CAWRVNTEAFF	TGTGCCTGGCGGGTGAACACTGAAGCTTTCTTT
TRBV14	NA	14	TRBD2	TRBJ2-5	CASSLAGALETQYF	TGTGCCAGCAGCCTAGCGGGAGCCTTGGAGACCCAGTACTTC
TRBV29-1	few	13	TRBD2	TRBJ2-7	CSVAILAEGEQYF	TGCAGCGTTGCTATTCTAGCGGAGGGCGAGCAGTACTTC